What follows is one T cell receptor beta chain and its context. This entry comes from a study of control samples from healthy donors and cancer patients. The CDR3 runs to 15 residues. Per the germline V gene, CDR1 is SGHNT and CDR2 is YENEEA. The V segment lost 7 bases and the J segment 3 bases; nucleotides outside the gene matches: 8. Method: immunoSEQ multiplex PCR; TCRdb's copy keeps in-frame clones and lacks some. The table records fewer than 120,000 clones, around nine tenths of them present only once. This clonotype was obtained from a woman aged 60 to 75 with lung cancer. The sequencing input was PBMCs. The V call is TRBV11-3, the J call TRBJ2-1, with 8 positions matching TRBD2. Written as DNA, the CDR3 is TGTGCCAGCAACGACGCCGGGACTAGCTACAATGAGCAGTTCTTC. This sequence encodes CASNDAGTSYNEQFF. Supplemented by reference TRBV11-3 and TRBJ2-1, the full variable domain reads EAGVVQSPRYKIIEKKQPVAFWCNPISGHNTLYWYLQNLGQGPELLIRYENEEAVDDSQLPKDRFSAERLKGVDSTLKIQPAELGDSAVYLCASNDAGTSYNEQFFGPGTRLTVL.